The 23 T cell receptor beta chains given below trace back to one sample, sequenced in a study of shared clonotypes between healthy human individuals. The repertoire was sequenced with immunoSEQ multiplex PCR; TCRdb's copy has only in-frame clones and lacks some. The profile shows some 2.3 million clones, approximately 93% of them singletons. The sample consisted of naive CD4+ T cells from PBMCs. Described subset: CD45RA+ positively selected. The receptors were sampled from a man aged 18 to 29 in good health. Some clones in this sample may be carry-over from other donors' samples.

With respect to this clone: A read error may produce the germline difference seen at one junction end. The genes are TRBV7-8 and TRBJ2-5; possibly TRBD2 for D (5 bases). This CDR3 comprises 14 residues. Germline CDR1 is SGHVS and CDR2 is FQNEAQ. The CDR3 here is CASSLAASRETQYF. As DNA, the CDR3 is TGTGCCAGCAGCCTAGCCGCCTCTAGGGAGACCCAGTACTTC.

The chain combines TRBV19 with TRBJ1-1; D call uncertain. Germline lookup yields CDR1 LNHDA and CDR2 SQIVND (reference sequence). V lost 0 bases, J lost 1 base, and 9 bases lay in between. This CDR3 has 15 amino acids. CDR3: CASSIEEPGNTEAFF. CDR3 DNA: TGTGCCAGTAGTATAGAGGAGCCCGGGAACACTGAAGCTTTCTTT.

The chain is built from TRBV6-1 and TRBJ2-7; 11 bases line up with TRBD2. CDR1 and CDR2 (germline): MNHNS, SASEGT. The CDR3 runs to 15 residues. The trim removed 6 bases at V and 9 bases at J, leaving 13 bases unmatched. CDR3 region: CASRDTSGGLGGQYF. The DNA for the CDR3 is TGTGCCAGCAGGGATACTAGCGGGGGACTCGGCGGGCAGTACTTC.

The rearrangement uses TRBV29-1 and TRBJ2-2; 11 nucleotides line up with TRBD2. This CDR3 is 19 amino acids long. The germline V gene encodes CDR1 SQVTM and CDR2 ANQGSEA. Trimming cost V 2 bases and J 5 bases; bases outside gene matches: 16. The CDR3 loop is CSVEKTSGSLVSETGELFF. The CDR3 nucleotides are TGCAGCGTTGAAAAAACTAGCGGGAGTTTGGTGTCTGAAACCGGGGAGCTGTTTTTT.

The chain recombines TRBV10-2 with TRBJ1-5, with D perhaps matching TRBD1 (5 bases). CDR3 size: 14 residues. CDR1 and CDR2 from the germline V gene are WSHSY and SAAADI. V lost 6 bases to trimming and J lost 3 bases, with 12 bases between them. CDR3 sequence reads: CASRERGLNQPQHF. CDR3 coding DNA: TGCGCCAGCAGGGAGAGGGGACTCAATCAGCCCCAGCATTTT.

This chain links TRBV6-1 with TRBJ2-3, with 7 bases that match TRBD2. The CDR3 spans 14 residues. V was clipped by 11 bases and J by 3 bases; unmatched bases: 11. From germline, CDR1 is MNHNS and CDR2 SASEGT. The CDR3 DNA follows: TGTGCCGTTTGGGGGGGAGGGCCGACAGATACGCAGTATTTT. This codes for CAVWGGGPTDTQYF.

The rearrangement joins TRBV15 to TRBJ2-3, with a tentative D call TRBD1 (6 bases). Germline values: CDR1 LNHNV, CDR2 YYDKDF (reference sequence). The CDR3 has 15 amino acids. V was pared by 8 bases and J by 3 bases, with 18 bases between. The CDR3 is CATRDFRGSTDTQYF. In DNA, the CDR3 is TGTGCCACCCGCGATTTCAGGGGATCTACAGATACGCAGTATTTT.

This rearrangement joins TRBV29-1 to TRBJ2-7; weak D call: TRBD1 (5 bases). Trimming stripped 6 bases from V and 2 bases from J, with 11 bases between. CDR1 is SQVTM and CDR2 is ANQGSEA in the germline V gene. There are 12 residues in the CDR3. The CDR3 spells CSVRGSPYEQYF. The CDR3, as DNA: TGCAGCGTAAGGGGCAGCCCCTACGAGCAGTACTTC.

V gene TRBV18 combines with J gene TRBJ1-3; no clear D. CDR3 length equals 15 residues. Trimming took 0 bases from V and 7 from J, leaving 13 bases between them. Germline CDR1 reads KGHSH; CDR2 reads LQKENI. The CDR3: CASSPPGSVRNTIYF. The CDR3 DNA reads as TGTGCCAGCTCACCACCAGGGAGTGTAAGGAACACCATATATTTT.

This clone occurred once. The V and J genes are TRBV29-1 and TRBJ2-5, with a possible D match to TRBD1 (6 bases). Trimming took off 2 bases at V and 1 base at J, with 11 bases between the two ends. The V gene's germline CDR1 is SQVTM and CDR2 ANQGSEA. This CDR3 has 14 amino acids. The CDR3 loop reads CSVETFRGQETQYF. The CDR3 nucleotides are TGCAGCGTTGAAACTTTCAGGGGCCAAGAGACCCAGTACTTC.

The chain combines TRBV7-2 with TRBJ1-3; D is uncertain. Germline V gives CDR1 SGHTA, CDR2 FQGNSA. V dropped 2 bases and J dropped 3 bases, with 8 bases sitting between them. There are 14 residues in the CDR3. The CDR3 bases are TGTGCCAGCAGCTTACAACAGAGTGGAAACACCATATATTTT. This sequence encodes CASSLQQSGNTIYF.

The chain uses TRBV18 and TRBJ2-2; 9 bases match TRBD1. The CDR3 extends over 14 amino acids. Trimming removed 3 bases from V and 6 bases from J; junction bases left unmatched: 2. Germline V gene lookup returns CDR1 KGHSH and CDR2 LQKENI. CDR3 coding DNA: TGTGCCAGCTCACCGCGGACAGGGGCCGGGGAGCTGTTTTTT. Translated, it gives CASSPRTGAGELFF.

The chain recombines TRBV13 with TRBJ2-7; D assignment may be TRBD1 or TRBD2 (5 bases each). Germline CDR1 PRHDT, CDR2 FYEKMQ (reference sequence). V shed 4 bases and J shed 4 bases, with 17 bases lying between them. This CDR3 is built from 15 residues. CDR3 sequence reads: CASSSLRDGAYEQYF. In nucleotides, the CDR3 is TGTGCCAGCAGCTCCCTACGGGACGGGGCTTACGAGCAGTACTTC.

V gene TRBV18 combines with J gene TRBJ2-7; no clear D gene. With 3 bases removed from V and 0 bases from J, the gap between germline ends came to 12 bases. The CDR3 consists of 15 residues. Germline V gives CDR1 KGHSH, CDR2 LQKENI. The CDR3 spells CASSPGAGASYEQYF. The CDR3 DNA reads as TGTGCCAGCTCACCGGGCGCAGGCGCCTCCTACGAGCAGTACTTC.

The V and J genes are TRBV28 and TRBJ1-1; no clear D. The V end lost 2 bases, the J end lost 0 bases, and 16 bases lay between the germline ends. Per germline, CDR1 MDHEN and CDR2 SYDVKM. CDR3 length equals 17 residues. The CDR3 spells CASSLTAGGGMNTEAFF. The CDR3 region has the DNA TGTGCCAGCAGTTTAACGGCCGGAGGTGGCATGAACACTGAAGCTTTCTTT.

The J gene is TRBJ2-7, the V gene TRBV5-1; 7 bases are shared with TRBD1. The CDR3 totals 15 residues. Trimming took 4 bases from V and 2 from J; bases not matched to a gene: 9. The germline V gene encodes CDR1 SGHRS and CDR2 YFSETQ. CDR3 region: CASSTRDSSTYEQYF. CDR3 in DNA: TGCGCCAGCAGCACTCGGGACAGTAGCACCTACGAGCAGTACTTC.

This rearrangement joins TRBV5-6 to TRBJ2-7; the match to TRBD1 covers 9 bases. Germline values: CDR1 SGHDT, CDR2 YYEEEE. Unmatched junction bases numbered 8, after V lost 7 bases and J lost 3 bases. The length of the CDR3 is 14 residues. In DNA form, the CDR3 reads TGTGCCAGCGACCGACAGGGGGGGGTCTACGAGCAGTACTTC. This codes for CASDRQGGVYEQYF.

V gene TRBV11-2 combines with J gene TRBJ2-3; D is perhaps TRBD1 or TRBD2 (7 bases each). Germline values: CDR1 SGHAT, CDR2 FQNNGV. The CDR3 sequence is 16 residues long. Trimming took off 1 base at V and 5 bases at J, with 16 bases between the two ends. Here the CDR3 DNA reads TGTGCCAGCAGCTTAGCCCCCCGCAGGGGGGGAGATACGCAGTATTTT. As protein: CASSLAPRRGGDTQYF. Full variable domain (missing parts from reference TRBV11-2 and TRBJ2-3): EAGVAQSPRYKIIEKRQSVAFWCNPISGHATLYWYQQILGQGPKLLIQFQNNGVVDDSQLPKDRFSAERLKGVDSTLKIQPAKLEDSAVYLCASSLAPRRGGDTQYFGPGTRLTVL.

This clone was observed once. This chain joins TRBV6-6 and TRBJ2-1; 10 nucleotides match TRBD1. V was pared by 6 bases and J by 5 bases, with 7 bases of the junction left unmatched. Germline CDR1 reads MNHNY; CDR2 reads SVGAGI (reference sequence). This CDR3 spans 15 amino acids. The chain's CDR3 is CASSSGQGYDNEQFF. DNA for the CDR3: TGTGCCAGCAGCTCGGGACAGGGGTACGACAATGAGCAGTTCTTC.

The chain couples TRBV19 to TRBJ1-2; 7 nucleotides match TRBD1. The CDR3 runs to 15 residues. V was clipped by 5 bases and J by 1 base; unmatched bases: 7. Germline-derived CDR1 and CDR2 are LNHDA and SQIVND (reference sequence). CDR3 sequence (DNA): TGTGCCAGTAGTGCGTACAGGGGAGGTAACTATGGCTACACCTTC. Residues: CASSAYRGGNYGYTF.

The V and J genes are TRBV18 and TRBJ2-7; no clear D. Germline V lookup: CDR1 KGHSH, CDR2 LQKENI. V lost 3 bases to trimming and J lost 0 bases, with 15 bases between them. The CDR3 sequence is 16 residues long. CDR3 bases: TGTGCCAGCTCACCTCAGTCCCTACAGAGCTCCTACGAGCAGTACTTC. Protein product: CASSPQSLQSSYEQYF.

CDR3 DNA: TGTGCCAGCAGCGTCCGGGACAGGCAAGAGACCCAGTACTTC. Translating it yields CASSVRDRQETQYF. This chain links TRBV7-2 with TRBJ2-5; 8 nucleotides line up with TRBD1. Trimming at V came to 5 bases and at J to 2 bases, leaving 4 bases not matched to a gene. The CDR3 is 14 amino acids. Germline V gene lookup returns CDR1 SGHTA and CDR2 FQGNSA.

The gene calls are TRBV5-4 and TRBJ2-2; 7 positions match TRBD2. Germline V gene data show CDR1 as SGHNT and CDR2 as YYREEE (reference sequence). V shed 6 bases and J 6 bases; nucleotides not matched to a gene: 11. This CDR3 has 15 amino acids. CDR3 in DNA: TGTGCCAGCAAGCCTAGCGGTCGTATGGCCGGGGAGCTGTTTTTT. Translated, it gives CASKPSGRMAGELFF.